One and the same sample provided the 26 T cell receptor beta chains below, sequenced in a study of CD8 T cells in Susac syndrome (dated by TCRdb to between 2018 and 2020). Libraries were prepared through the immunoSEQ multiplex PCR assay. RNA was extracted with the RNeasy kit and about 0.5 to 1 ug was reverse transcribed using random hexamers. In TCRdb, the public reads were trimmed at Q25 with fastp and aligned with MiXCR, with productive beta chains retained. Rows merge per CDR3 protein into single entries with the most common DNA and genes. The sample table contains roughly 200,000 distinct CDR3 sequences; only one count was recorded for around 95% of them. The leading ten clones occupy 0.082% of the sample. The sample consisted of CD4+ T cells from PBMCs. These receptors came from a human donor with multiple sclerosis.

The rearrangement joins TRBV12-3 or TRBV12-4 to TRBJ2-7, with no clear D. With 5 bases removed from V and 1 base from J, the gap between germline ends came to 6 bases. The CDR3 is 12 residues long. CDR3 nucleotides: TGTGCCAGCAGTATCGGGTCCTACGAGCAGTACTTC. Protein: CASSIGSYEQYF.

The chain has TRBV20-1 and TRBJ1-2; D unclear. The germline CDR1 and CDR2 sequences are DFQATT and SNEGSKA (reference sequence). The CDR3 has 13 amino acids. Trimming removed 5 bases at V and 0 bases at J, with 10 bases between. The CDR3 loop reads CSAAQTANYGYTF. CDR3 nucleotides: TGCAGTGCTGCCCAGACTGCTAACTATGGCTACACCTTC.

The rearrangement joins TRBV27 to TRBJ2-1; D unclear. Looked up from germline, CDR1 is MNHEY and CDR2 is SMNVEV (reference sequence). This CDR3 contains 13 residues. V shed 5 bases and J shed 0 bases, with 5 bases lying between them. CDR3 sequence: CASSLGSYNEQFF. CDR3 coding DNA: TGTGCCAGCAGTCTGGGCTCCTACAATGAGCAGTTCTTC.

J is TRBJ2-3 and V is TRBV13; 9 bases match TRBD2. Germline V gene data show CDR1 as PRHDT and CDR2 as FYEKMQ (reference sequence). The trim removed 7 bases at V and 1 base at J, leaving 6 bases unmatched. The CDR3 length is 15 residues. In DNA form, the CDR3 reads TGTGCCAGCACGAGCGGGGGGCGCGGCACAGATACGCAGTATTTT. Protein: CASTSGGRGTDTQYF.

The chain employs TRBV3-1 and TRBJ2-1, with D maybe TRBD1 (6 bases). The V and J ends lost 6 bases and 1 base respectively, with 16 bases between them. Germline assignment: CDR1 LGHDT and CDR2 YNNKEL (reference sequence). This CDR3 is built from 16 residues. The CDR3 protein is CASRPTGSKSYNEQFF. The DNA of the CDR3 is TGTGCCAGCAGGCCAACAGGGTCGAAATCCTACAATGAGCAGTTCTTC.

This clonotype showed up just once. V usage is TRBV3-1 and J usage is TRBJ1-2; D unresolved. The V end was cut by 4 bases, the J end by 4 bases, with 10 bases between. The CDR3 contains 13 residues. Per the germline V gene, CDR1 is LGHDT and CDR2 is YNNKEL (reference sequence). The CDR3 coding sequence is TGTGCCAGCAGCCGCGCAGCCCGCTATGGCTACACCTTC. Protein product: CASSRAARYGYTF. The full variable domain, rest sourced from reference TRBV3-1 and TRBJ1-2, is DTAVSQTPKYLVTQMGNDKSIKCEQNLGHDTMYWYKQDSKKFLKIMFSYNNKELIINETVPNRFSPKSPDKAHLNLHINSLELGDSAVYFCASSRAARYGYTFGSGTRLTVV.

The chain couples TRBV30 to TRBJ1-6, with 7 nucleotides matching TRBD1. CDR3 length: 14 amino acids. V lost 6 bases, J lost 7 bases, and 9 bases stayed unmatched. Germline loops: CDR1 GTSNPN, CDR2 SVGIG (reference sequence). CDR3 loop: CACGIGTVNSPLHF. CDR3 DNA: TGTGCCTGCGGCATTGGGACAGTCAATTCACCCCTCCACTTT.

This chain links TRBV29-1 with TRBJ2-7; D is undetermined. The length of the CDR3 is 12 residues. V was cut by 4 bases and J by 2 bases, with 9 bases left in between. CDR1 and CDR2 from the germline V gene are SQVTM and ANQGSEA. The CDR3 bases are TGCAGCGTTGTTCCAGGACCCTACGAGCAGTACTTC. It specifies CSVVPGPYEQYF.

The CDR3 loop reads CSVGRTTGGGEKLFF. In nucleotides, the CDR3 is TGCAGCGTTGGCCGGACGACAGGGGGTGGAGAAAAACTGTTTTTT. This chain joins TRBV29-1 and TRBJ1-4; 9 nucleotides agree with TRBD1. V gave up 4 bases and J gave up 8 bases; unmatched junction bases: 11. Germline CDR1 is SQVTM and CDR2 is ANQGSEA. The CDR3 contains 15 residues.

This clonotype was picked up one time. The chain has TRBV7-9 and TRBJ1-5, with a tentative D call TRBD1 (6 bases). Trimming removed 5 bases at V and 3 bases at J, with 14 bases between. The germline CDR1 and CDR2 sequences are SEHNR and FQNEAQ (reference sequence). The CDR3 has 15 residues. The CDR3, as DNA: TGTGCCAGCAGCCCTAGGGGGACGGTCAATCAGCCCCAGCATTTT. Amino acid sequence: CASSPRGTVNQPQHF. Supplemented by reference TRBV7-9 and TRBJ1-5, the full variable domain reads DTGVSQNPRHKITKRGQNVTFRCDPISEHNRLYWYRQTLGQGPEFLTYFQNEAQLEKSRLLSDRFSAERPKGSFSTLEIQRTEQGDSAMYLCASSPRGTVNQPQHFGDGTRLSIL.

The chain uses TRBV30 and TRBJ1-5; D unresolved. Trimming cost V 5 bases and J 4 bases, with 9 bases left between them. CDR1 is GTSNPN, CDR2 SVGIG, per germline (reference sequence). The CDR3 runs to 12 residues. The CDR3 loop is CAWGQENQPQHF. The DNA of the CDR3 is TGTGCCTGGGGGCAGGAAAATCAGCCCCAGCATTTT. Looking up the rest from reference TRBV30 and TRBJ1-5 gives the full variable domain: SQTIHQWPATLVQPVGSPLSLECTVEGTSNPNLYWYRQAAGRGLQLLFYSVGIGQISSEVPQNLSASRPQDRQFILSSKKLLLSDSGFYLCAWGQENQPQHFGDGTRLSIL.

V gene TRBV30 combines with J gene TRBJ1-6, with 7 bases matching TRBD1. In germline, CDR1 is GTSNPN, CDR2 SVGIG (reference sequence). Trimming at V came to 5 bases and at J to 5 bases, leaving 0 bases not matched to a gene. The CDR3 is 12 amino acids. The CDR3 loop reads CAWGTDNSPLHF. The CDR3 DNA reads as TGTGCCTGGGGGACAGATAATTCACCCCTCCACTTT.

This clonotype was detected once. V usage is TRBV3-1 and J usage is TRBJ2-3; D may be TRBD1 or TRBD2 (5 bases each). CDR1 is LGHDT, CDR2 YNNKEL, per germline (reference sequence). The V and J ends lost 8 bases and 4 bases respectively, with 16 bases between them. The CDR3 has 14 residues. The CDR3 loop is CASGKGLAADTQYF. The CDR3 DNA reads TGTGCCAGCGGCAAGGGGCTAGCAGCAGATACGCAGTATTTT.

V usage is TRBV2 and J usage is TRBJ1-6, with 10 positions matching TRBD1. Trimming cost V 6 bases and J 10 bases; bases outside gene matches: 12. The CDR3 loop spans 16 amino acids. Germline V lookup: CDR1 SNHLY, CDR2 FYNNEI. CDR3 protein: CASSLTPGQGISPLHF. The CDR3 bases are TGTGCCAGCAGCCTCACTCCGGGACAGGGGATCTCACCCCTCCACTTT.

This clonotype was counted between two and nine times. The rearrangement uses TRBV30 and TRBJ2-1, with a weak D call TRBD1 (5 bases). The CDR3 covers 14 residues. The germline V and J ends were trimmed by 2 bases and 6 bases, with 14 bases remaining between them. In germline, CDR1 is GTSNPN, CDR2 SVGIG (reference sequence). The CDR3 loop is CAWSIGAQGNEQFF. The CDR3 nucleotides read TGTGCCTGGAGTATCGGCGCGCAGGGCAATGAGCAGTTCTTC. Together with reference TRBV30 and TRBJ2-1, the CDR3 gives the full variable domain: SQTIHQWPATLVQPVGSPLSLECTVEGTSNPNLYWYRQAAGRGLQLLFYSVGIGQISSEVPQNLSASRPQDRQFILSSKKLLLSDSGFYLCAWSIGAQGNEQFFGPGTRLTVL.

V and J are TRBV5-4 and TRBJ1-1; D may be TRBD1 (5 bases). V was trimmed by 4 bases and J by 0 bases, leaving 16 bases between them. The CDR3 consists of 16 residues. Per the germline V gene, CDR1 is SGHNT and CDR2 is YYREEE (reference sequence). CDR3 residues: CASSPGGGKLNTEAFF. The CDR3 DNA follows: TGTGCCAGCAGCCCCGGCGGGGGGAAGTTGAACACTGAAGCTTTCTTT.

The chain is built from TRBV12-3 or TRBV12-4 and TRBJ2-2, with D perhaps TRBD2 (5 bases). CDR3 size: 13 residues. The V gene lost 3 bases and the J gene lost 3 bases, with 5 bases spanning the gap. CDR3 nucleotides: TGTGCCAGCAGTTTCGGGGACACCGGGGAGCTGTTTTTT. Protein product: CASSFGDTGELFF.

This chain links TRBV5-1 with TRBJ1-2, with D unresolved. From germline, CDR1 is SGHRS and CDR2 YFSETQ. The CDR3 has 15 residues. The V gene lost 2 bases and the J gene lost 4 bases, with 15 bases spanning the gap. This CDR3 reads CASSLDSGFGYGYTF. CDR3 nucleotide sequence: TGCGCCAGCAGCTTAGATTCGGGTTTTGGCTATGGCTACACCTTC.

The chain has TRBV3-1 and TRBJ2-1; TRBD1 is a possible D gene (6 bases). The germline V gene has CDR1 LGHDT and CDR2 YNNKEL (reference sequence). V dropped 5 bases and J dropped 0 bases, with 8 bases sitting between them. This CDR3 contains 14 residues. The CDR3 spells CASSWDTSYNEQFF. CDR3 sequence (DNA): TGTGCCAGCAGCTGGGACACCTCCTACAATGAGCAGTTCTTC.

The rearrangement links TRBV20-1 to TRBJ2-1, with D perhaps matching TRBD2 (6 bases). CDR3 length: 13 residues. Per germline, CDR1 DFQATT and CDR2 SNEGSKA (reference sequence). V lost 4 bases and J lost 4, with 11 bases in between. This chain's CDR3 is CSATGVGYNEQFF. The CDR3 coding sequence is TGCAGTGCTACGGGGGTCGGGTACAATGAGCAGTTCTTC.

This chain connects TRBV25-1 to TRBJ2-7; D remains unclear. The length of the CDR3 is 14 residues. From germline, CDR1 is MGHDK and CDR2 SYGVNS. Deletions cut 4 bases from V and 4 bases from J, with 14 bases between. The chain's CDR3 is CASSGGRLRYEQYF. The CDR3 DNA follows: TGTGCCAGCAGTGGAGGCAGACTCAGGTACGAGCAGTACTTC.

CDR3 sequence: CASSTGGRLNTEAFF. The CDR3 bases are TGTGCCAGCAGCACAGGGGGAAGGTTGAACACTGAAGCTTTCTTT. V gene TRBV7-9 combines with J gene TRBJ1-1, with 8 bases aligning to TRBD1. Germline V gene lookup returns CDR1 SEHNR and CDR2 FQNEAQ (reference sequence). V dropped 5 bases and J dropped 0; count of bases not matched to a gene: 5. The CDR3 is made up of 15 amino acids.

The genes are TRBV10-3 and TRBJ2-3; D gene uncertain. Germline V gives CDR1 ENHRY, CDR2 SYGVKD. The CDR3 totals 12 residues. Trimming took off 3 bases at V and 8 bases at J, with 9 bases between the two ends. CDR3 bases: TGTGCCATCAGTGAAGTGGTGGCTACGCAGTATTTT. Translation gives CAISEVVATQYF.

This sequence joins TRBV3-1 and TRBJ1-1, with D possibly matching TRBD1 (6 bases). Germline loops: CDR1 LGHDT, CDR2 YNNKEL (reference sequence). With 6 bases removed from V and 0 bases from J, the gap between germline ends came to 11 bases. The CDR3 extends over 14 amino acids. CDR3 sequence: CASRPPGVNTEAFF. CDR3 sequence (DNA): TGTGCCAGCAGACCTCCAGGGGTGAACACTGAAGCTTTCTTT.

This sequence joins TRBV7-2 and TRBJ2-3; TRBD2 matches at 8 bases. J gave up 2 bases and V 1 base, and 2 bases lay outside the gene matches. The CDR3 has 15 residues. Germline CDR1 and CDR2: SGHTA and FQGNSA. Here the CDR3 reads CASSLVAGFTDTQYF. CDR3 DNA sequence: TGTGCCAGCAGCTTAGTAGCGGGGTTCACAGATACGCAGTATTTT. Looking up the rest from reference TRBV7-2 and TRBJ2-3 gives the full variable domain: GAGVSQSPSNKVTEKGKDVELRCDPISGHTALYWYRQSLGQGLEFLIYFQGNSAPDKSGLPSDRFSAERTGGSVSTLTIQRTQQEDSAVYLCASSLVAGFTDTQYFGPGTRLTVL.

The J gene is TRBJ1-1, the V gene TRBV30, with unresolved D. This CDR3 contains 13 residues. CDR1 GTSNPN and CDR2 SVGIG come from the germline V gene (reference sequence). V lost 4 bases and J lost 4, with 13 bases in between. The CDR3 bases are TGTGCCTGGACGACGGGGTCGGGCACTGAAGCTTTCTTT. The encoded protein is CAWTTGSGTEAFF.